Listed below are T cell receptor beta chains from one sample, sequenced in a study of identical twins. TCRdb re-analysed the 5' RACE reads in MiXCR, keeping a single row per CDR3 protein. The sample contains 550,000 to 700,000 distinct CDR3 sequences, approximately 10% of which appear only once. The sample was also linked to a second study, of yellow fever vaccine responses in identical twins.

Sequenced input: PBMCs. These receptors all come from a woman aged 18-29 years in good health. CDR3s include the opening cysteine and the closing phenylalanine or tryptophan. Fields, in order: V gene, D gene, clone size, J gene, CDR3 DNA, CDR3 protein. D genes are given only for firm matches. Only some rows state a clone size, as once, few, many or a class for expanded clones.

>TRBV6-1|TRBD1|-|TRBJ2-2
TGTGCCAGCAATCGGGACAGGGGGTCCGGGGAGCTGTTTTTT
CASNRDRGSGELFF
>TRBV23-1|-|-|TRBJ1-1
TGCGCCAGCCCCGTGTCTCGGGACACTGAAGCTTTCTTT
CASPVSRDTEAFF
>TRBV3-1|TRBD1|-|TRBJ1-2
TGTGCCAGCAGCCCCGGTCAGGGGGCCGGTGGCTACACCTTC
CASSPGQGAGGYTF
>TRBV4-3|TRBD1|-|TRBJ1-2
TGCGCCAGCAGCCAAGAGGGCGGACAGGTATATGGCTACACCTTC
CASSQEGGQVYGYTF
>TRBV7-7|-|few|TRBJ2-2
TGTGCTAGCAGCCCGCTAAGCCCGGGACTTAGTAACACCGGGGAGCTGTTTTTT
CASSPLSPGLSNTGELFF
>TRBV6-1|-|-|TRBJ1-1
TGTGCCTCTGGGGAATACCCTGAAGCTTTCTTT
CASGEYPEAFF
>TRBV7-8|TRBD2|-|TRBJ2-7
TGTGCCAGCAGCTCAAGCGGGAGATCCTCCTACGAGCAGTACTTC
CASSSSGRSSYEQYF
>TRBV10-3|TRBD1|few|TRBJ2-1
TGTGCCATCAGTTCCTCACCCGGGACAGGGGAGGTCTATGAGCAGTTCTTC
CAISSSPGTGEVYEQFF
>TRBV27|TRBD2|few|TRBJ2-2
TGTGCCAGCAGTTATGAGACTAGCGCCGGGGAGCTGTTTTTT
CASSYETSAGELFF
>TRBV29-1|-|many|TRBJ1-1
TGCAGCGTTGCGGGACGGGACACTGAAGCTTTCTTT
CSVAGRDTEAFF
>TRBV3-1|-|few|TRBJ2-1
TGTGCCAGCAGCTTCCGGAATAGCCGAAATGAGCAGTTCTTC
CASSFRNSRNEQFF
>TRBV24-1|TRBD1|-|TRBJ2-2
TGTGCCACCAGTGATTTTCGGACAGGGCCGAACACCGGGGAGCTGTTTTTT
CATSDFRTGPNTGELFF
>TRBV2|TRBD2|many|TRBJ2-4
TGTGCCAGCAGTGAAACTAGCGGGAGGAGATTAATAGGCAAAAACATTCAGTACTTC
CASSETSGRRLIGKNIQYF
>TRBV7-2|-|few|TRBJ1-1
TGTGCCAGCAGCTTAATTCGACGCGAAGCTTTCTTT
CASSLIRREAFF
>TRBV5-5|-|many|TRBJ1-6
TGTGCCAGCAGCCCCGGGGAGAAGTCACCCCTCCACTTT
CASSPGEKSPLHF
>TRBV5-1|TRBD1|-|TRBJ2-7
TGCGCCAGCAGCCGGGACAGGTCATTCTACGAGCAGTACTTC
CASSRDRSFYEQYF
>TRBV7-2|TRBD2|-|TRBJ2-7
TGTGCCAGCAGCTTGTTAGCGGGAGTACCGGACGAGCAGTACTTC
CASSLLAGVPDEQYF
>TRBV5-4|-|-|TRBJ1-4
TGTGCCAGCAGCTCGTACAGGGAGGGGGAAAAACTGTTTTTT
CASSSYREGEKLFF
>TRBV5-6|-|many|TRBJ2-5
TGTGCCAGCACCCCTAACCCCACCAGGGGCCAAGAGACCCAGTACTTC
CASTPNPTRGQETQYF
>TRBV9|-|many|TRBJ2-1
TGTGCCAGCAGCGAGTCCCTGGGGGGCGGCGGCTCCTACAATGAGCAGTTCTTC
CASSESLGGGGSYNEQFF
>TRBV10-3|TRBD1|many|TRBJ2-5
TGTGCCTTGCCGGGACAGGGGGAGACCCAGTACTTC
CALPGQGETQYF
>TRBV7-2|-|-|TRBJ1-6
TGTGCCAGCAGCATCAGGAGCTCCTATAATTCACCCCTCCACTTT
CASSIRSSYNSPLHF
>TRBV7-2|-|many|TRBJ2-3
TGTGCCAGCAGCTTAGCTCCCTCTGCAGATACGCAGTATTTT
CASSLAPSADTQYF
>TRBV5-1|-|-|TRBJ1-4
TGCGCCAGCAGCTTGGCTGCAGGGGCTGGTGAAAAACTGTTTTTT
CASSLAAGAGEKLFF
>TRBV11-3|-|-|TRBJ2-7
TGTGCCAGCAGCTTAGTCCCGCACGAGCAGTACTTC
CASSLVPHEQYF
>TRBV29-1|-|few|TRBJ1-1
TGCAGCGTTGTGTGGGAAGCGGCTGAAGCTTTCTTT
CSVVWEAAEAFF
>TRBV7-9|-|few|TRBJ1-1
TGTGCCAGCAGCGTCGGCCTGGACACTGAAGCTTTCTTT
CASSVGLDTEAFF
>TRBV24-1|-|-|TRBJ2-2
TGTGCCACCAGTGATTCAAGGACGGGCACAGGGGAGCTGTTTTTT
CATSDSRTGTGELFF
>TRBV25-1|TRBD1|many|TRBJ2-5
TGTGCCAGTACCCGGACAGGGGCAGAGACCCAGTACTTC
CASTRTGAETQYF
>TRBV7-9|-|many|TRBJ2-3
TGTGCCAGCGAAAGCACAGATACGCAGTATTTT
CASESTDTQYF
>TRBV5-1|-|few|TRBJ1-5
TGCGCCAGCATTTCCCGACTTCAGCCCCAGCATTTT
CASISRLQPQHF
>TRBV12-3/TRBV12-4|-|-|TRBJ2-7
TGTGCCAGCAGTTTCGGGCGACAAGAATACGAGCAGTACTTC
CASSFGRQEYEQYF
>TRBV29-1|-|many|TRBJ2-7
TGCAGCGTTATTACTCCGCCTTACGAGCAGTACTTC
CSVITPPYEQYF
>TRBV20-1|-|-|TRBJ2-7
TGCAGTGCTACTCCCCCTGCCCCACGGGGTGGGGTATACTTC
CSATPPAPRGGVYF
>TRBV7-2|-|-|TRBJ1-1
TGTGCCAGCAGCTTAGTGGGCGACAATGAAGCTTTCTTT
CASSLVGDNEAFF
>TRBV9|-|many|TRBJ2-5
TGTGCCAGCAGCCCGGACCCCCGGAAAGAGACCCAGTACTTC
CASSPDPRKETQYF
>TRBV2|-|few|TRBJ2-5
TGTGCCAGCAGTGTCCCCCCGACTCAAGAGACCCAGTACTTC
CASSVPPTQETQYF
>TRBV29-1|-|many|TRBJ2-2
TGCAGCGTTGAGAGGGCGGCGAACACCGGGGAGCTGTTTTTT
CSVERAANTGELFF
>TRBV15|-|few|TRBJ2-2
TGTGCCACCAGCCCGGTGGTCGACAACACCGGGGAGCTGTTTTTT
CATSPVVDNTGELFF
>TRBV27|TRBD2|few|TRBJ2-1
TGTGCCAGCAGTTTATTGGGGGAGGGCCCCTACAATGAGCAGTTCTTC
CASSLLGEGPYNEQFF
>TRBV6-1|TRBD2|-|TRBJ2-3
TGTGCCAGCAGCCAGACTAGCGGGAGGGCCTTTGCGCAGTATTTT
CASSQTSGRAFAQYF
>TRBV29-1|-|many|TRBJ2-3
TGCAGCTCCCTTACCCCGACAGATACGCAGTATTTT
CSSLTPTDTQYF
>TRBV6-4|-|-|TRBJ1-1
TGTGCCAGCAGTTTCGTCCGGGGGACTGAAGCTTTCTTT
CASSFVRGTEAFF
>TRBV5-5|-|many|TRBJ2-2
TGTGCCAGCAGCGAGGGTGTCCGGGAGCTGTTTTTT
CASSEGVRELFF
>TRBV4-3|TRBD2|-|TRBJ2-7
TGCGCCAGCAGCCAAGGCGGTCTAGCGGGAGAGGTCGCGTACTTC
CASSQGGLAGEVAYF
>TRBV3-1|TRBD2|few|TRBJ2-1
TGTGCCAGCAGCCCGCGGGCGGGGGGTCACAATGAGCAGTTCTTC
CASSPRAGGHNEQFF
>TRBV25-1|-|many|TRBJ2-5
TGTGCCAGCAGTGCGTCAGTGGGGGCCGAGACCCAGTACTTC
CASSASVGAETQYF
>TRBV12-3/TRBV12-4|-|-|TRBJ2-5
TGTGCCAGCAGTCAACGACCCGGGACCAGCCAAGAGACCCAGTACTTC
CASSQRPGTSQETQYF
>TRBV30|-|-|TRBJ2-5
TGTGCCTGGAGTGTACGTGGAGAGACCCAGTACTTC
CAWSVRGETQYF
>TRBV5-1|TRBD1|many|TRBJ1-1
TGCGCCAGCAGCTCCCGGGACAGGGACCTGAACACTGAAGCTTTCTTT
CASSSRDRDLNTEAFF
>TRBV29-1|-|many|TRBJ2-7
TGCAGCGTTGACCGGGGTTACGAGCAGTACTTC
CSVDRGYEQYF
>TRBV7-3|-|few|TRBJ2-5
TGTGCCAGCAGCTTAAAGGTGGGGCAGAACCAAGAGACCCAGTACTTC
CASSLKVGQNQETQYF
>TRBV5-1|TRBD2|-|TRBJ2-1
TGCGCCAGCAGCCCGGGACTAGCCACCCAGCGAGCTTACAATGAGCAGTTCTTC
CASSPGLATQRAYNEQFF
>TRBV4-3|-|-|TRBJ2-1
TGCGCCAGCAGCCAAGATCCGGACTTTTATGAGCAGTTCTTC
CASSQDPDFYEQFF
>TRBV5-1|-|few|TRBJ2-7
TGCGCCAGCAGCTTGGGGTGGGGAATCTACGAGCAGTACTTC
CASSLGWGIYEQYF